The 14 T cell receptor beta chains listed next were all sequenced from one sample in a study of long-term antiretroviral therapy in people with HIV. The immunoSEQ assay was v3.0, run at survey level. Using immunoSEQ multiplex PCR, the repertoire was profiled, and TCRdb retains in-frame clones only, with some absent. In the table there are some 31,000 clones, 95% of which are singletons. Source: unsorted PBMCs, taken 5.3 years after starting antiretroviral therapy. Every receptor here comes from a man aged 30 to 39 with HIV.

The rearrangement links TRBV11-1 to TRBJ2-7; no clear D gene. The CDR3 runs 14 residues. Germline V CDR1 and CDR2: SGHAT, FQDESV (reference sequence). V gave up 4 bases and J gave up 2 bases, with 12 bases separating them. The CDR3, as DNA: TGTGCCAGCAGCTCCTACAGTACCACCTACGAGCAGTACTTC. Protein: CASSSYSTTYEQYF. The entire variable domain, with the rest obtained from reference TRBV11-1 and TRBJ2-7, is as follows: EAEVAQSPRYKITEKSQAVAFWCDPISGHATLYWYRQILGQGPELLVQFQDESVVDDSQLPKDRFSAERLKGVDSTLKIQPAELGDSAMYLCASSSYSTTYEQYFGPGTRLTVT.

This clone was found once. The chain uses TRBV10-3 and TRBJ2-6; D remains ambiguous. This CDR3 comprises 18 residues. Trimming left V 0 bases short and J 2 bases short, with 14 bases between. The germline V gene encodes CDR1 ENHRY and CDR2 SYGVKD. The DNA of the CDR3 is TGTGCCATCAGTGAGTCGGGGATAGGGCGTACTGGGGCCAACGTCCTGACTTTC. Protein sequence: CAISESGIGRTGANVLTF.

This clone was seen only once. The chain uses TRBV18 and TRBJ2-7; 7 nucleotides agree with TRBD1. CDR1 is KGHSH, CDR2 LQKENI, per germline. V shed 3 bases, J shed 5 bases, and the junction held 16 bases outside the gene matches. This CDR3 spans 17 amino acids. The CDR3 DNA reads as TGTGCCAGCTCACCGACAGTTATACCGGACAGGCGAGACGAGCAGTACTTC. Residues: CASSPTVIPDRRDEQYF.

The rearrangement joins TRBV25-1 to TRBJ2-2; D not certain. Germline lookup yields CDR1 MGHDK and CDR2 SYGVNS. The CDR3 loop spans 15 amino acids. The ends were cut back, 5 bases at V and 4 bases at J, with 14 bases in the middle. The CDR3 here is CASSMDQVITGELFF. The CDR3 coding sequence is TGTGCCAGCAGTATGGATCAGGTGATCACCGGGGAGCTGTTTTTT.

V is TRBV30 and J is TRBJ1-1, with D unclear. Germline V gene sequence: CDR1 GTSNPN, CDR2 SVGIG (reference sequence). The CDR3 contains 14 residues. Trimming pared 3 bases from V and 1 base from J, leaving 12 bases between. The CDR3 here is CAWREPARNTEAFF. CDR3 DNA sequence: TGTGCCTGGAGGGAACCCGCAAGGAACACTGAAGCTTTCTTT.

The V gene is TRBV7-2, the J gene TRBJ1-4; weak D call: TRBD1 (6 bases). CDR1 and CDR2 from the germline V gene are SGHTA and FQGNSA. The CDR3 consists of 17 residues. Trimming removed 0 bases from V and 0 bases from J, with 11 bases in between. As DNA, the CDR3 is TGTGCCAGCAGCTTAGCGGGGGGGGCGGCAACTAATGAAAAACTGTTTTTT. Its protein product is CASSLAGGAATNEKLFF.

The count of this clone is one. The chain recombines TRBV9 with TRBJ2-3; D may be TRBD1 or TRBD2 (5 bases each). The CDR3 is 15 residues long. V was trimmed by 0 bases and J by 4 bases, leaving 12 bases between them. Looked up from germline, CDR1 is SGDLS and CDR2 is YYNGEE. CDR3 residues: CASSVGDGPSDTQYF. DNA of the CDR3: TGTGCCAGCAGCGTAGGGGACGGACCCTCAGATACGCAGTATTTT.

This clone occurred once. The rearrangement uses TRBV5-6 and TRBJ1-2; a weak D match, TRBD1 (5 bases). V lost 0 bases to trimming and J lost 4 bases, with 13 bases between them. The germline CDR1 and CDR2 sequences are SGHDT and YYEEEE. The CDR3 loop spans 15 amino acids. The CDR3 sequence is CASSLGSGTLYGYTF. CDR3 bases: TGTGCCAGCAGCTTGGGATCTGGGACCCTCTATGGCTACACCTTC.

The chain uses TRBV27 and TRBJ2-2; maybe TRBD2 (6 bases). Germline V gene lookup returns CDR1 MNHEY and CDR2 SMNVEV (reference sequence). V gave up 6 bases and J gave up 6 bases, with 14 bases separating them. CDR3 length: 14 residues. Written as DNA, the CDR3 is TGTGCCAGCAGCCCGGGACTGGCCCCCGGGGAGCTGTTTTTT. It translates to CASSPGLAPGELFF.

For the CDR3, the DNA is TGTGCCAGCAGCTTGAGATGGCAGGGGGCCTATGAGCAGTTCTTC. Its translation is CASSLRWQGAYEQFF. The chain joins TRBV7-9 to TRBJ2-1; TRBD1 matches 8 bases. V dropped 3 bases and J dropped 8; count of bases not matched to a gene: 9. Germline V gene sequence: CDR1 SEHNR, CDR2 FQNEAQ (reference sequence). The CDR3 runs 15 residues.

V is TRBV10-2 and J is TRBJ2-7, with D possibly being TRBD1 (5 bases). The V gene's germline CDR1 is WSHSY and CDR2 SAAADI. The V gene lost 4 bases and the J gene lost 1 base, with 11 bases spanning the gap. This CDR3 comprises 14 residues. The CDR3 DNA follows: TGCGCCAGCAGTGGACAGTCAATTTCCTACGAGCAGTACTTC. Its translation: CASSGQSISYEQYF.

The V call is TRBV27, the J call TRBJ2-7; possibly TRBD1 for D (6 bases). Trimming pared 6 bases from V and 5 bases from J, leaving 14 bases between. CDR3 size: 13 residues. CDR1 and CDR2 from the germline V gene are MNHEY and SMNVEV (reference sequence). The CDR3 reads CASRLQGSNEQYF. The CDR3 nucleotides are TGTGCCAGCAGACTACAGGGATCGAACGAGCAGTACTTC.

The gene calls are TRBV19 and TRBJ2-3, with D possibly TRBD1 on 5 matching bases. V was clipped by 1 base and J by 0 bases, with 11 bases between them. The CDR3 contains 16 residues. Germline values: CDR1 LNHDA, CDR2 SQIVND (reference sequence). As DNA, the CDR3 is TGTGCCAGTAGTATAGCAGGGTACTTTAGCACAGATACGCAGTATTTT. Encoded protein: CASSIAGYFSTDTQYF.

This chain uses TRBV5-1 with TRBJ1-1; 8 bases are a match to TRBD1. This CDR3 is 14 amino acids long. Germline V CDR1 and CDR2: SGHRS, YFSETQ. Germline trimming cut 5 bases from V and 5 bases from J; bases unmatched to any gene: 8. The CDR3 DNA is TGCGCCAGCAGGCAGGGGGCAGGTCAGACTGAAGCTTTCTTT. This translates into CASRQGAGQTEAFF.